One and the same sample provided the 26 T cell receptor beta chains below, sequenced in a study of cytomegalovirus exposure and HLA in healthy donors. The PCR used 60 Vbeta and 13 Jbeta primers. Libraries were prepared by immunoSEQ multiplex PCR; TCRdb keeps only in-frame clonotypes and omits some of them. Of more than 95,000 clones listed, roughly 66% are singletons. Sequencing was carried out using PBMCs. These receptors all come from a man aged 55-75 years in good health and CMV-seropositive.

This clone was seen more than once but under ten times. The chain carries TRBV28 and TRBJ2-3, with TRBD2 matching 10 bases. V was pared by 2 bases and J by 5 bases, with 4 bases of the junction left unmatched. The germline gives CDR1 MDHEN, CDR2 SYDVKM. This CDR3 has 15 residues. CDR3: CASSLLAGAGDTQYF. The CDR3 coding sequence is TGTGCCAGCAGTTTACTAGCGGGGGCGGGAGATACGCAGTATTTT.

The V and J genes are TRBV6-1 and TRBJ2-3; TRBD2 might be the D (5 bases). The CDR3 length is 15 residues. Trimming cost V 4 bases and J 3 bases, with 14 bases left between them. Per germline, CDR1 MNHNS and CDR2 SASEGT. The CDR3 DNA is TGTGCCAGCAGTGTCCTTCAAGCGGCGACAGATACGCAGTATTTT. This encodes CASSVLQAATDTQYF.

This clone has a handful of counts. This chain connects TRBV12-5 to TRBJ2-1; D possibly corresponds to TRBD1 (6 bases). The CDR3 loop spans 12 amino acids. CDR1 LGHNT and CDR2 FRNRAP come from the germline V gene. V was cut by 6 bases and J by 12 bases, with 15 bases left in between. This CDR3 reads CASGTGTMTQFF. CDR3 bases: TGTGCTAGTGGGACGGGGACAATGACGCAGTTCTTC.

Remarks on this clone: The conserved final phenylalanine or tryptophan is absent from the CDR3, which likely points to a read error. The DNA is omitted, as the CDR3 cannot be located on it reliably, and the CDR3 follows TCRdb's listing. This chain uses TRBV5-1 with TRBJ1-2; the table's D call, TRBD1, was not checked against the DNA. Germline V lookup: CDR1 SGHRS, CDR2 YFSETQ. Termini included, the CDR3 measures 13 amino acids. The CDR3 is CASSLEFGGQGLV.

V gene TRBV4-1 combines with J gene TRBJ2-7, with D possibly matching TRBD1 (6 bases). The CDR3 totals 15 residues. Trimming cost V 2 bases and J 5 bases, with 16 bases left between them. CDR1 and CDR2 from the germline V gene are MGHRA and YSYEKL. In DNA form, the CDR3 reads TGCGCCAGCAGCCAAATCTTTACAGGGCGGGACGAGCAGTACTTC. This gives the protein CASSQIFTGRDEQYF.

This chain links TRBV5-8 with TRBJ1-5, with D unclear. V was shortened by 6 bases and J by 7 bases, with 14 bases between the two germline ends. This CDR3 has 13 amino acids. Germline V CDR1 and CDR2: SGHTS, YDEGEE. CDR3 sequence: CASTSPPGQPQHF. The CDR3 nucleotides read TGTGCCAGCACCTCCCCGCCAGGACAGCCCCAGCATTTT. The whole variable domain, remainder taken from reference TRBV5-8 and TRBJ1-5, is EAGVTQSPTHLIKTRGQQATLRCSPISGHTSVYWYQQALGLGLQFLLWYDEGEERNRGNFPPRFSGRQFPNYSSELNVNALELEDSALYLCASTSPPGQPQHFGDGTRLSIL.

In its sample, this clone was seen a few times. The chain has TRBV18 and TRBJ2-2, with 10 bases fitting TRBD2. Germline CDR1 KGHSH, CDR2 LQKENI. V shed 3 bases, J shed 1 base, and the junction held 5 bases outside the gene matches. The CDR3 runs to 17 residues. CDR3 in DNA: TGTGCCAGCTCACCGTTCTCTAGCGGGGGGAACACCGGGGAGCTGTTTTTT. Amino acids: CASSPFSSGGNTGELFF. The full variable domain, with the rest looked up from reference TRBV18 and TRBJ2-2, is NAGVMQNPRHLVRRRGQEARLRCSPMKGHSHVYWYRQLPEEGLKFMVYLQKENIIDESGMPKERFSAEFPKEGPSILRIQQVVRGDSAAYFCASSPFSSGGNTGELFFGEGSRLTVL.

The chain employs TRBV28 and TRBJ2-7; no definite D call. The CDR3 contains 14 residues. In germline, CDR1 is MDHEN, CDR2 SYDVKM. V lost 6 bases, J lost 0 bases, and 12 bases lay in between. The CDR3 reads CASSTIGNSYEQYF. CDR3 bases: TGTGCCAGCAGCACGATCGGTAACTCCTACGAGCAGTACTTC. Variable domain in full (rest from reference TRBV28 and TRBJ2-7): DVKVTQSSRYLVKRTGEKVFLECVQDMDHENMFWYRQDPGLGLRLIYFSYDVKMKEKGDIPEGYSVSREKKERFSLILESASTNQTSMYLCASSTIGNSYEQYFGPGTRLTVT.

The DNA of the CDR3 is TGTGCCAGCAGCGTGTACAGAGACACTGAAGCTTTCTTT. This sequence encodes CASSVYRDTEAFF. The chain recombines TRBV2 with TRBJ1-1; D unclear. Germline V gene lookup returns CDR1 SNHLY and CDR2 FYNNEI. V was trimmed by 6 bases and J by 3 bases, leaving 11 bases between them. The CDR3 runs to 13 residues.

This clone was counted once. One junction end does not reproduce the germline sequence, and a read error may be involved. The CDR3 DNA follows: TGTGCCAGCAGTCGAGATTTCCTCTTC. This gives the protein CASSRDFLF. The chain has TRBV27 and TRBJ1-2; unclear D gene. The V gene's germline CDR1 is MNHEY and CDR2 SMNVEV (reference sequence). The CDR3 runs to 9 residues.

CDR3 coding DNA: TGTGCCAGCAGCTTAGCTAACAGCCCTTGGGCCCAGTACTTC. This sequence encodes CASSLANSPWAQYF. V gene TRBV7-9 combines with J gene TRBJ2-5; D unresolved. Trimming took 0 bases from V and 9 from J, leaving 14 bases between them. The CDR3 is 14 amino acids. In germline, CDR1 is SEHNR, CDR2 FQNEAQ (reference sequence).

This clone was found once. The rearrangement joins TRBV11-2 to TRBJ2-7, with TRBD1 matching 7 bases. Germline V gene sequence: CDR1 SGHAT, CDR2 FQNNGV. The CDR3 contains 17 residues. Losses at the gene ends were 2 bases for V and 3 bases for J; bases not matched to a gene: 13. The CDR3 DNA follows: TGTGCCAGCAGCTTACATCAGACAGGGAAAGTTTTCTACGAGCAGTACTTC. This gives the protein CASSLHQTGKVFYEQYF. Complete variable domain (other parts from reference TRBV11-2 and TRBJ2-7): EAGVAQSPRYKIIEKRQSVAFWCNPISGHATLYWYQQILGQGPKLLIQFQNNGVVDDSQLPKDRFSAERLKGVDSTLKIQPAKLEDSAVYLCASSLHQTGKVFYEQYFGPGTRLTVT.

The V and J genes are TRBV28 and TRBJ2-7; 14 bases align to TRBD2. Trimming at V came to 4 bases and at J to 2 bases, leaving 7 bases not matched to a gene. Germline values: CDR1 MDHEN, CDR2 SYDVKM. This CDR3 has 17 residues. The CDR3 sequence: CASSWTSGGSSTYEQYF. The CDR3 DNA reads TGTGCCAGCAGTTGGACTAGCGGGGGGTCTTCTACCTACGAGCAGTACTTC.

The J gene is TRBJ1-2, the V gene TRBV5-1; weak D call: TRBD1 (5 bases). V was clipped by 2 bases and J by 2 bases, with 13 bases between them. This CDR3 is 15 amino acids long. From germline, CDR1 is SGHRS and CDR2 YFSETQ. The DNA for the CDR3 is TGCGCCAGCAGCTTCCAGGGAGGTGTGAACTATGGCTACACCTTC. Translated: CASSFQGGVNYGYTF.

The V and J genes are TRBV30 and TRBJ1-4, with a tentative D call TRBD1 (6 bases). CDR3 length: 12 amino acids. V shed 3 bases and J shed 7 bases, with 9 bases lying between them. The germline V gene has CDR1 GTSNPN and CDR2 SVGIG (reference sequence). In nucleotides, the CDR3 is TGTGCCTGGAGCGTACAGGGTGAAAAACTGTTTTTT. Encoded protein: CAWSVQGEKLFF.

As concerns this clone: A read error may produce the germline difference seen at one junction end. V and J are TRBV7-7 and TRBJ2-5; D may be TRBD1 (5 bases). CDR1 and CDR2 from the germline V gene are SSHAT and FNYEAQ (reference sequence). The length of the CDR3 is 15 residues. The CDR3 region is CASSLGSGAGETQYF. As DNA, the CDR3 is TGTGCTAGCAGCCTCGGTAGTGGGGCCGGCGAGACCCAGTACTTC. Drawing the rest from reference TRBV7-7 and TRBJ2-5, the complete variable domain is GAGVSQSPRYKVTKRGQDVTLRCDPISSHATLYWYQQALGQGPEFLTYFNYEAQPDKSGLPSDRFSAERPEGSISTLTIQRTEQRDSAMYRCASSLGSGAGETQYFGPGTRLLVL.

V and J are TRBV5-4 and TRBJ2-2; no reliable D call. The CDR3 consists of 16 residues. V was cut by 0 bases and J by 5 bases, with 14 bases left in between. From germline, CDR1 is SGHNT and CDR2 YYREEE (reference sequence). The CDR3 nucleotides are TGTGCCAGCAGCTTGGTACGCAGCCTAGAGACCGGGGAGCTGTTTTTT. Amino acids: CASSLVRSLETGELFF.

This clone has just a few counts. The V call is TRBV25-1, the J call TRBJ1-2; no clear D gene. There are 16 residues in the CDR3. In germline, CDR1 is MGHDK, CDR2 SYGVNS. Trimming removed 3 bases at V and 6 bases at J, with 20 bases between. CDR3 region: CASSDPSAAPLHGYTF. The CDR3 bases are TGTGCCAGCAGTGATCCTTCTGCCGCCCCACTCCATGGCTACACCTTC.

The V call is TRBV15, the J call TRBJ2-7; 10 positions agree with TRBD1. Germline V gene data show CDR1 as LNHNV and CDR2 as YYDKDF (reference sequence). The CDR3 sequence is 13 residues long. The ends lost 5 bases at V and 6 bases at J; junction bases unmatched: 4. CDR3 amino acids: CATSGDRGLEQYF. Written as DNA, the CDR3 is TGTGCCACCAGCGGCGACAGGGGGCTCGAGCAGTACTTC. Looking up the rest from reference TRBV15 and TRBJ2-7 gives the full variable domain: DAMVIQNPRYQVTQFGKPVTLSCSQTLNHNVMYWYQQKSSQAPKLLFHYYDKDFNNEADTPDNFQSRRPNTSFCFLDIRSPGLGDTAMYLCATSGDRGLEQYFGPGTRLTVT.

The chain combines TRBV6-5 with TRBJ2-7, with 7 positions matching TRBD2. The trim removed 0 bases at V and 8 bases at J, leaving 7 bases unmatched. Germline V gene lookup returns CDR1 MNHEY and CDR2 SVGAGI. The CDR3 consists of 14 residues. CDR3 amino acids: CASSYSGEGEKQYF. The CDR3 DNA is TGTGCCAGCAGTTACTCGGGGGAGGGAGAAAAGCAGTACTTC.

V gene TRBV9 combines with J gene TRBJ2-7; 10 bases are a match to TRBD1. The CDR3 length is 16 residues. Germline lookup yields CDR1 SGDLS and CDR2 YYNGEE. V shed 4 bases and J 2 bases; nucleotides not matched to a gene: 9. For the CDR3, the DNA is TGTGCCAGCAGCCCTATCCAGGGACAGGGGACCTACGAGCAGTACTTC. Protein: CASSPIQGQGTYEQYF. Full variable domain (remainder filled in from reference TRBV9 and TRBJ2-7): DSGVTQTPKHLITATGQRVTLRCSPRSGDLSVYWYQQSLDQGLQFLIQYYNGEERAKGNILERFSAQQFPDLHSELNLSSLELGDSALYFCASSPIQGQGTYEQYFGPGTRLTVT.

CDR3 loop: CASSDGTEAYGYTF. The DNA for the CDR3 is TGTGCCAGCAGTGACGGGACAGAAGCCTATGGCTACACCTTC. The rearrangement joins TRBV2 to TRBJ1-2; 7 nucleotides agree with TRBD1. The germline CDR1 and CDR2 sequences are SNHLY and FYNNEI. V gave up 3 bases and J gave up 4 bases; unmatched junction bases: 5. CDR3 length: 14 residues.

V gene TRBV7-8 combines with J gene TRBJ2-2, with TRBD2 matching 13 bases. V gave up 5 bases and J gave up 6 bases; unmatched junction bases: 3. Germline V gene data show CDR1 as SGHVS and CDR2 as FQNEAQ. This CDR3 spans 15 amino acids. The CDR3: CASSPLAGGPGELFF. Here the CDR3 DNA reads TGTGCCAGCAGCCCACTAGCGGGGGGGCCCGGGGAGCTGTTTTTT.

The gene calls are TRBV6-1 and TRBJ2-1, with no clear D. V gave up 1 base and J gave up 4 bases, with 8 bases separating them. The germline CDR1 and CDR2 sequences are MNHNS and SASEGT. The length of the CDR3 is 14 residues. The CDR3 DNA follows: TGTGCCAGCAGTGAAGTAGTAGCTTACAATGAGCAGTTCTTC. This translates into CASSEVVAYNEQFF.

The chain uses TRBV5-6 and TRBJ2-7; 8 bases are a match to TRBD1. The CDR3 runs 17 residues. Germline CDR1 reads SGHDT; CDR2 reads YYEEEE. The junction had 10 bases not matched to a gene; V was cut back by 1 base and J by 1 base. The CDR3 DNA reads TGTGCCAGCAGCTTGTCGCCCGGGACAGGTTTTTCCTACGAGCAGTACTTC. Protein: CASSLSPGTGFSYEQYF.

This clone has more than one count but fewer than ten. The junction does not match germline at one end; this may be a read error. This chain joins TRBV7-2 and TRBJ2-7; 8 bases line up with TRBD2. The CDR3 length is 15 residues. From germline, CDR1 is SGHTA and CDR2 FQGNSA. The CDR3 bases are TGTGCCAGCAGCATAGCGGGACTGGGGGAGTACGAGCAGTACTTC. Its translation is CASSIAGLGEYEQYF.